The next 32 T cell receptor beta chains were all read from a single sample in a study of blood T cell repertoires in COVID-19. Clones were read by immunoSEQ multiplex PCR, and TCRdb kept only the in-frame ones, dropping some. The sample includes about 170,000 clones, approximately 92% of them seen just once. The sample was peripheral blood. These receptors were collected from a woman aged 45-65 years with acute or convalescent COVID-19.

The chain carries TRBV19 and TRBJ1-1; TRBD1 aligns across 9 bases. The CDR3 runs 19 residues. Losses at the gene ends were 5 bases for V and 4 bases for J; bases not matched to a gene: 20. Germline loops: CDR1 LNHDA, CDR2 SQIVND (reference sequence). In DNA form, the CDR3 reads TGTGCCAGTAGTCCGCGTGTCCGGTTGAGGGGACAGGGTATCACTGAAGCTTTCTTT. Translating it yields CASSPRVRLRGQGITEAFF.

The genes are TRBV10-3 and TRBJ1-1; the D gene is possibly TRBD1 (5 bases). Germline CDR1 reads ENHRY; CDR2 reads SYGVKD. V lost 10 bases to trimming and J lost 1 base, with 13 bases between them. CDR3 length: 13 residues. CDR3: CATLRGENTEAFF. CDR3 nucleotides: TGTGCCACCCTAAGGGGTGAGAACACTGAAGCTTTCTTT.

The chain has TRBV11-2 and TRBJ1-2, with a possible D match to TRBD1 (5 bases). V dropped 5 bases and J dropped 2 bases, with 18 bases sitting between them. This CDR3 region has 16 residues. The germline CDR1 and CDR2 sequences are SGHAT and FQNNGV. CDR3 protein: CASSTLGGGMNYGYTF. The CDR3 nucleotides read TGTGCCAGCAGCACGTTGGGGGGTGGCATGAACTATGGCTACACCTTC.

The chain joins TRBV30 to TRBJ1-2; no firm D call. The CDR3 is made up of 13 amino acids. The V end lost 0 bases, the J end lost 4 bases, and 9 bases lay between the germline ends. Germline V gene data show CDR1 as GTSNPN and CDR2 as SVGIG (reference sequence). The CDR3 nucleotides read TGTGCCTGGAGTGTACGGAGCCTCTATGGCTACACCTTC. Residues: CAWSVRSLYGYTF. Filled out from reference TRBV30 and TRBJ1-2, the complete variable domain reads SQTIHQWPATLVQPVGSPLSLECTVEGTSNPNLYWYRQAAGRGLQLLFYSVGIGQISSEVPQNLSASRPQDRQFILSSKKLLLSDSGFYLCAWSVRSLYGYTFGSGTRLTVV.

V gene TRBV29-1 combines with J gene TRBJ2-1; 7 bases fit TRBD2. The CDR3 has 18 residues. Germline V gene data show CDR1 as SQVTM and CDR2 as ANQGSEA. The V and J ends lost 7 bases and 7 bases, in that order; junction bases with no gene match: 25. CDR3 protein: CSGADPTSARPPLNEQFF. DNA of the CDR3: TGCAGCGGCGCAGACCCCACTAGCGCAAGACCCCCTTTAAATGAGCAGTTCTTC.

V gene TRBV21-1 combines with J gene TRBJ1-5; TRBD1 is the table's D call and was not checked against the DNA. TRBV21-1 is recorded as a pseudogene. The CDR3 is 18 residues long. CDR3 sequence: CASSKGVQGSVGNQPQHF. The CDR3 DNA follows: TGTGCCAGCAGCAAAGGAGTACAGGGGTCGGTGGGCAATCAGCCCCAGCATTTT.

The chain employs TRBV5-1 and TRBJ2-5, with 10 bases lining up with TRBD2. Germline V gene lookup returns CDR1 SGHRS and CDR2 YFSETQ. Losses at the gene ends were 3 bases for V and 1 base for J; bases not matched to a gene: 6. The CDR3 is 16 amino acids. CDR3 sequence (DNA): TGCGCCAGCAGCTCACAAAGACTAGCGGGCCAAGAGACCCAGTACTTC. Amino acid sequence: CASSSQRLAGQETQYF.

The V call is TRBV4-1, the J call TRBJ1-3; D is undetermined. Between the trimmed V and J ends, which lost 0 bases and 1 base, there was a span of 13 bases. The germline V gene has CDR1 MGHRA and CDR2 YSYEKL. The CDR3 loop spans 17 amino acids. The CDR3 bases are TGCGCCAGCAGCCAAGAGGTTTCAGTCGTTTCTGGAAACACCATATATTTT. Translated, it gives CASSQEVSVVSGNTIYF.

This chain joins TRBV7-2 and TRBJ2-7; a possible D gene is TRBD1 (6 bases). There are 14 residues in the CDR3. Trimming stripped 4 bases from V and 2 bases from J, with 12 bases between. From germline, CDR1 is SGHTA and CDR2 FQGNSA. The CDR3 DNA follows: TGTGCCAGCAGCTACACGGACAGCACCTACGAGCAGTACTTC. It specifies CASSYTDSTYEQYF.

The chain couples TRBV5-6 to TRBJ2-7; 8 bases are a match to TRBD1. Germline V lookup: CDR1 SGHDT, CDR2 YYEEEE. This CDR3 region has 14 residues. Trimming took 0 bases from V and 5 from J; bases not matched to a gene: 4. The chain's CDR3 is CASSLDRGSHEQYF. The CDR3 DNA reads TGTGCCAGCAGCTTGGACAGGGGGTCCCACGAGCAGTACTTC.

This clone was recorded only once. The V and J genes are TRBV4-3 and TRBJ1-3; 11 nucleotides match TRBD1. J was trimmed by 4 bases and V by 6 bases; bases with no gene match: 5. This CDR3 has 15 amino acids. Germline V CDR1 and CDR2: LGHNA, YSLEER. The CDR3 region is CASSSGQGGGNTIYF. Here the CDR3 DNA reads TGCGCCAGCAGTTCGGGACAGGGGGGAGGAAACACCATATATTTT.

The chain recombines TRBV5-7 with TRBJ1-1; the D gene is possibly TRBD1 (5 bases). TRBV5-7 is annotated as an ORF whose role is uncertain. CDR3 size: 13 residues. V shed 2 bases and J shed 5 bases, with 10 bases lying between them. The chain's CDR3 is CASSLRGKTEAFF. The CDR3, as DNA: TGTGCCAGCAGCTTAAGGGGAAAAACTGAAGCTTTCTTT.

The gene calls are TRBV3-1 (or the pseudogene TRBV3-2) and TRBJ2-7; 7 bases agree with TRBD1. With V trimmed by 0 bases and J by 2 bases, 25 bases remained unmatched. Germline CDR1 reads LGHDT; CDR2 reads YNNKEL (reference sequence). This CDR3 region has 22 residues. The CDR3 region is CASSQDRQDGHRGLSRAYEQYF. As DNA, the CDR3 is TGTGCCAGCAGCCAAGATCGGCAGGACGGACACAGGGGCCTCTCCCGGGCCTACGAGCAGTACTTC.

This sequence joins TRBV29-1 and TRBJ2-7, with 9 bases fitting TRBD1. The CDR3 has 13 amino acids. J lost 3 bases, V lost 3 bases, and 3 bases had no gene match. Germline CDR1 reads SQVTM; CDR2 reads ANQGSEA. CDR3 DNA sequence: TGCAGCGTTGAGACAGGGGGGGGCTACGAGCAGTACTTC. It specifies CSVETGGGYEQYF.

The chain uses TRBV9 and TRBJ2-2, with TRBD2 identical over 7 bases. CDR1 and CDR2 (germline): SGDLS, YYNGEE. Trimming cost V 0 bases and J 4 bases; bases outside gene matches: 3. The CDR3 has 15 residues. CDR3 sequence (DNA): TGTGCCAGCAGCGTAGGCAGGGAGGGCACCGGGGAGCTGTTTTTT. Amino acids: CASSVGREGTGELFF.

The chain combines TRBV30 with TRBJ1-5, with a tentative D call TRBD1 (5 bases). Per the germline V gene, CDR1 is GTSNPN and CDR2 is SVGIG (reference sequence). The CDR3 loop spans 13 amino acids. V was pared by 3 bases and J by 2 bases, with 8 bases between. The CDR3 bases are TGTGCCTGGAGGGGAGGGGGCAATCAGCCCCAGCATTTT. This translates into CAWRGGGNQPQHF. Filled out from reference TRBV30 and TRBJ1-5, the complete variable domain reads SQTIHQWPATLVQPVGSPLSLECTVEGTSNPNLYWYRQAAGRGLQLLFYSVGIGQISSEVPQNLSASRPQDRQFILSSKKLLLSDSGFYLCAWRGGGNQPQHFGDGTRLSIL.

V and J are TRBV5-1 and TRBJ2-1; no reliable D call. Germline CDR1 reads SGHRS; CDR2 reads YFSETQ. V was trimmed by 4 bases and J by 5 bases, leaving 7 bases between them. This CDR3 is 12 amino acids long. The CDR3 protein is CASSQEHNEQFF. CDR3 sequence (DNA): TGCGCCAGCAGCCAGGAACACAATGAGCAGTTCTTC.

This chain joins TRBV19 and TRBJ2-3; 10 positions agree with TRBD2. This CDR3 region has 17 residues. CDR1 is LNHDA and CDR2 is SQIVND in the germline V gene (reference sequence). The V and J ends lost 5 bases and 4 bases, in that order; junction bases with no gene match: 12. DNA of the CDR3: TGTGCCAGTAGTCTAGGACTAGCGGCCTCAGGGGCAGATACGCAGTATTTT. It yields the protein CASSLGLAASGADTQYF.

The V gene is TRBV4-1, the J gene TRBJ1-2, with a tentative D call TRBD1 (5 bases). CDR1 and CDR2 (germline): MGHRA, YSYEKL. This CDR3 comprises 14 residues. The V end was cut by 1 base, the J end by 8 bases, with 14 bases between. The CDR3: CASSQAGVGWGYTF. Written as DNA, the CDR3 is TGCGCCAGCAGCCAAGCGGGGGTCGGATGGGGCTACACCTTC.

The CDR3 loop is CASSYQGSDGYTF. For the CDR3, the DNA is TGCGCCAGCAGCTACCAGGGATCGGACGGCTACACCTTC. The chain joins TRBV5-1 to TRBJ1-2; D perhaps matches TRBD1 (5 bases). The germline gives CDR1 SGHRS, CDR2 YFSETQ. V shed 3 bases and J shed 8 bases, with 14 bases lying between them. This CDR3 has 13 amino acids.

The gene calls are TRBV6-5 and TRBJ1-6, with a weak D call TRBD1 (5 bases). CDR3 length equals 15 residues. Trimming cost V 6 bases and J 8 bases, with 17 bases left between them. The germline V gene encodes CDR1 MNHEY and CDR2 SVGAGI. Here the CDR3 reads CASRDWTSRDSPLHF. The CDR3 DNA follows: TGTGCCAGCAGGGATTGGACAAGTAGGGATTCACCCCTCCACTTT.

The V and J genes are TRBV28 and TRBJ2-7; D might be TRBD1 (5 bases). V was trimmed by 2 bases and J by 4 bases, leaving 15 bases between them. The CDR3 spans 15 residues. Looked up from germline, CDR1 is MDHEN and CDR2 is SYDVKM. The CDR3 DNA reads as TGTGCCAGCAGTTTAAGTGCAGGGATAAATTACGAGCAGTACTTC. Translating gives CASSLSAGINYEQYF.

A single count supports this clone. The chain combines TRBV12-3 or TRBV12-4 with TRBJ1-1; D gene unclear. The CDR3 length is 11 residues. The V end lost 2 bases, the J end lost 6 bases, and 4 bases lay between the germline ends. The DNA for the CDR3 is TGTGCCAGCAGTTTAAGCTCTGAAGCTTTCTTT. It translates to CASSLSSEAFF.

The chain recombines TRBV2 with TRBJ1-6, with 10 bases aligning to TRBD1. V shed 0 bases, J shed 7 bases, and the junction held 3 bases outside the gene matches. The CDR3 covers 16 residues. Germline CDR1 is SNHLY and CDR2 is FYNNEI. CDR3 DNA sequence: TGTGCCAGCAGTGAAGCCGGGACAGGGGAGAATTCACCCCTCCACTTT. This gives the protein CASSEAGTGENSPLHF.

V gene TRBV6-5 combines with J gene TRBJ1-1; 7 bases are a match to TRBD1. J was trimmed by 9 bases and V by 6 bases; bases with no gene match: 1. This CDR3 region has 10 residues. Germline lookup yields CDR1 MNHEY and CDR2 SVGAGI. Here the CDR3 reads CASRDRQAFF. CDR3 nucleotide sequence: TGTGCCAGCAGGGACAGGCAAGCTTTCTTT.

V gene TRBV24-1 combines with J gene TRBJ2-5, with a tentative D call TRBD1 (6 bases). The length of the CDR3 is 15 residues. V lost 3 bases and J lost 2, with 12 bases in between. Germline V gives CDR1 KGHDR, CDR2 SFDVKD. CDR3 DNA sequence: TGTGCCACCAGTGATCCAGGACAGCTACAAGAGACCCAGTACTTC. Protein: CATSDPGQLQETQYF.

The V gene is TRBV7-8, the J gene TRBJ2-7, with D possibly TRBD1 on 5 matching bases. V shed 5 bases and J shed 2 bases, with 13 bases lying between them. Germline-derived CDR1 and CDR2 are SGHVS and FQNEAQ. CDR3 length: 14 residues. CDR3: CASSPTELTYEQYF. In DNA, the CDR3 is TGTGCCAGCAGCCCGACAGAGTTGACCTACGAGCAGTACTTC.

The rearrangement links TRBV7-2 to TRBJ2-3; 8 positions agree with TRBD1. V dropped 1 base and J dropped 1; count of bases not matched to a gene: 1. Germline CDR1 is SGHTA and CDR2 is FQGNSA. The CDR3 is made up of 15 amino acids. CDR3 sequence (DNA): TGTGCCAGCAGCTTAGAGGGACAGGGCACAGATACGCAGTATTTT. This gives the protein CASSLEGQGTDTQYF.

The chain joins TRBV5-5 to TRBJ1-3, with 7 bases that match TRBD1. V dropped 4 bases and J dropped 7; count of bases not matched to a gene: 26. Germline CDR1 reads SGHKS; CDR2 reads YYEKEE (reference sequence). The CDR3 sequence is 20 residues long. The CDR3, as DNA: TGTGCCAGCAGCCTTGATTGGACAGGCGGGTTTCTGGTTCGTCGGAACACCATATATTTT. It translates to CASSLDWTGGFLVRRNTIYF.

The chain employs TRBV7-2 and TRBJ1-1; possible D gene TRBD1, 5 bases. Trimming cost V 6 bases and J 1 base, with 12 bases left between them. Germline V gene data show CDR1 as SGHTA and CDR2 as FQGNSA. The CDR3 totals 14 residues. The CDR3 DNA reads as TGTGCCAGCAGGCCTAGACAGACGAACACTGAAGCTTTCTTT. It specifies CASRPRQTNTEAFF. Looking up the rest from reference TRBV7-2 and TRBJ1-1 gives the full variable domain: GAGVSQSPSNKVTEKGKDVELRCDPISGHTALYWYRQSLGQGLEFLIYFQGNSAPDKSGLPSDRFSAERTGGSVSTLTIQRTQQEDSAVYLCASRPRQTNTEAFFGQGTRLTVV.

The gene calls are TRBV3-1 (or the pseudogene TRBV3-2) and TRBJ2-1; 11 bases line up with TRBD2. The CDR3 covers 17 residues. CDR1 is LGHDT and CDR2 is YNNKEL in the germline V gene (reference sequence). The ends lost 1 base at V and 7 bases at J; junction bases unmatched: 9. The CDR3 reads CASSQVTSGRLENEQFF. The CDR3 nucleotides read TGTGCCAGCAGCCAAGTCACTAGCGGGAGATTGGAAAATGAGCAGTTCTTC.

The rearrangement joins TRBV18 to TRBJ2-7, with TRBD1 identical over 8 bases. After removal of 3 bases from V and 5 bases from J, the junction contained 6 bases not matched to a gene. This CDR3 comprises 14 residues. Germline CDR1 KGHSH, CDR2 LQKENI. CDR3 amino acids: CASSPQLQGDEQYF. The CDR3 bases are TGTGCCAGCTCACCGCAGTTACAGGGGGACGAGCAGTACTTC.